What follows are 31 T cell receptor beta chains derived from one specimen sequenced in a study of T cells in lung cancer brain metastases. The protocol was immunoSEQ multiplex PCR, while the TCRdb copy is restricted to in-frame clones and leaves out a portion. The sample consists of around 1,200 clones, roughly 90% of them appearing once. The sequenced material came from tumor tissue from a brain metastasis. These TCRs come from an older woman with non-small cell lung cancer that had spread to the brain.

This clone was found once. Other DNA sequences within the sample encode an identical CDR3. This chain joins TRBV6-6 and TRBJ2-3; tentatively, D is TRBD2 (5 bases). V was cut by 2 bases and J by 1 base, with 13 bases left in between. The length of the CDR3 is 16 residues. Germline CDR1 is MNHNY and CDR2 is SVGAGI (reference sequence). CDR3 DNA: TGTGCCAGCAGTTACCGAAGACTTAGCGGCACAGATACGCAGTATTTT. Translated: CASSYRRLSGTDTQYF.

This clone appeared a few times. The chain carries TRBV6-5 and TRBJ1-1, with 7 bases matching TRBD1. Germline values: CDR1 MNHEY, CDR2 SVGAGI. V was pared by 6 bases and J by 4 bases, with 5 bases of the junction left unmatched. The CDR3 loop spans 13 amino acids. CDR3 nucleotides: TGTGCCAGCAGAAACAGGGGTGGCACTGAAGCTTTCTTT. This gives the protein CASRNRGGTEAFF.

The rearrangement uses TRBV7-6 and TRBJ1-1; perhaps TRBD1 as D (5 bases). From germline, CDR1 is SGHVS and CDR2 FNYEAQ. The length of the CDR3 is 13 residues. With 7 bases removed from V and 2 bases from J, the gap between germline ends came to 11 bases. The CDR3: CASNQGLNTEAFF. CDR3 in DNA: TGTGCCAGCAACCAGGGTCTCAACACTGAAGCTTTCTTT.

V and J are TRBV19 and TRBJ2-1, with D perhaps TRBD2 (5 bases). This CDR3 has 16 amino acids. Trimming took 7 bases from V and 3 from J, leaving 19 bases between them. Germline CDR1 reads LNHDA; CDR2 reads SQIVND (reference sequence). CDR3 in DNA: TGTGCCAGTAAATCACCATCCGGGATCAACTACAATGAGCAGTTCTTC. Protein sequence: CASKSPSGINYNEQFF.

The V gene is TRBV5-4, the J gene TRBJ2-1; TRBD2 might be the D (6 bases). Germline CDR1 and CDR2: SGHNT and YYREEE (reference sequence). V was trimmed by 0 bases and J by 0 bases, leaving 10 bases between them. The CDR3 is 16 residues long. CDR3 in amino acids: CASSLERGSSYNEQFF. The CDR3 DNA is TGTGCCAGCAGCTTGGAACGGGGGAGCTCCTACAATGAGCAGTTCTTC.

The genes are TRBV7-3 and TRBJ2-2; D unclear. Trimming left V 4 bases short and J 6 bases short, with 12 bases between. Germline V gene data show CDR1 as SGHTA and CDR2 as FQGTGA. The CDR3 consists of 14 residues. The CDR3 nucleotides read TGTGCCAGCAGCTCCTCCTTGGGCCCCGGGGAGCTGTTTTTT. It is translated as CASSSSLGPGELFF.

This clone was seen a few times. The CDR3 DNA sequence: TGTGCCTGGATCCGGACAGGCTATGGCTACACCTTC. Translating it yields CAWIRTGYGYTF. The chain uses TRBV30 and TRBJ1-2; 7 nucleotides match TRBD1. Losses at the gene ends were 4 bases for V and 4 bases for J; bases not matched to a gene: 3. The CDR3 is made up of 12 amino acids. Per the germline V gene, CDR1 is GTSNPN and CDR2 is SVGIG (reference sequence).

The V and J genes are TRBV27 and TRBJ2-7; TRBD1 is a possible D gene (6 bases). Trimming took 6 bases from V and 4 from J, leaving 7 bases between them. CDR1 and CDR2 from the germline V gene are MNHEY and SMNVEV (reference sequence). This CDR3 contains 11 residues. The CDR3 DNA reads TGTGCCAGCAGCAGGGGTTACGAGCAGTACTTC. Protein: CASSRGYEQYF.

This chain connects TRBV7-9 to TRBJ1-1; no definite D call. This CDR3 is 13 amino acids long. Germline values: CDR1 SEHNR, CDR2 FQNEAQ (reference sequence). Trimming removed 1 base at V and 6 bases at J, with 9 bases between. CDR3: CASSLESSSEAFF. The CDR3 DNA sequence: TGTGCCAGCAGCTTAGAGTCGTCGTCTGAAGCTTTCTTT.

Only one count was recorded for this clone. This sequence joins TRBV11-2 and TRBJ2-7; tentative D call: TRBD1 (6 bases). From germline, CDR1 is SGHAT and CDR2 FQNNGV. The ends were cut back, 5 bases at V and 1 base at J, with 9 bases in the middle. The CDR3 sequence is 13 residues long. The CDR3 sequence: CASSIGTSYEQYF. CDR3 sequence (DNA): TGTGCCAGCAGCATCGGGACATCCTACGAGCAGTACTTC. Full variable domain (missing parts from reference TRBV11-2 and TRBJ2-7): EAGVAQSPRYKIIEKRQSVAFWCNPISGHATLYWYQQILGQGPKLLIQFQNNGVVDDSQLPKDRFSAERLKGVDSTLKIQPAKLEDSAVYLCASSIGTSYEQYFGPGTRLTVT.

The chain combines TRBV11-1 with TRBJ2-3; unclear D gene. V shed 1 base and J shed 8 bases, with 7 bases lying between them. There are 12 residues in the CDR3. The germline V gene has CDR1 SGHAT and CDR2 FQDESV (reference sequence). Here the CDR3 reads CASSLVVGTQYF. In nucleotides, the CDR3 is TGTGCCAGCAGCTTAGTGGTGGGTACGCAGTATTTT.

This chain links TRBV5-1 with TRBJ1-1, with 11 bases fitting TRBD1. After removal of 0 bases from V and 10 bases from J, the junction contained 14 bases not matched to a gene. The germline V gene has CDR1 SGHRS and CDR2 YFSETQ. The CDR3 loop spans 17 amino acids. CDR3 DNA sequence: TGCGCCAGCAGCTTGGGTTGGGCGGGACAGGGGGATTCGGGAGCTTTCTTT. It yields the protein CASSLGWAGQGDSGAFF.

The gene calls are TRBV6-1 and TRBJ1-1; D may be TRBD1 (6 bases). This CDR3 has 15 amino acids. Trimming pared 0 bases from V and 8 bases from J, leaving 16 bases between. Germline loops: CDR1 MNHNS, CDR2 SASEGT. The CDR3 region has the DNA TGTGCCAGCAGTGAAGCGCGTGGTGTCGGGACAGAAGCTTTCTTT. This encodes CASSEARGVGTEAFF.

This chain connects TRBV18 to TRBJ2-3; TRBD2 agrees at 7 bases. This CDR3 is 16 amino acids long. CDR1 KGHSH and CDR2 LQKENI come from the germline V gene. Trimming removed 3 bases from V and 0 bases from J; junction bases left unmatched: 6. This chain's CDR3 is CASSPERRESTDTQYF. The CDR3 region has the DNA TGTGCCAGCTCACCTGAGAGGCGGGAGAGCACAGATACGCAGTATTTT.

In DNA, the CDR3 is TGTGCCAGCAGCTTGTCGGGGACGGGTGAGCAGTACTTC. Its protein is CASSLSGTGEQYF. The rearrangement uses TRBV5-6 and TRBJ2-7; D might be TRBD1 or TRBD2, each matching 5 bases. The CDR3 consists of 13 residues. Germline V gene data show CDR1 as SGHDT and CDR2 as YYEEEE. Trimming cost V 1 base and J 7 bases, with 12 bases left between them.

The V gene is TRBV19, the J gene TRBJ1-1; TRBD1 aligns across 7 bases. Germline values: CDR1 LNHDA, CDR2 SQIVND (reference sequence). The length of the CDR3 is 15 residues. V dropped 6 bases and J dropped 4; count of bases not matched to a gene: 11. CDR3 region: CASRADRAVGTEAFF. The CDR3 bases are TGTGCCAGTAGAGCTGACAGGGCGGTGGGCACTGAAGCTTTCTTT. The full variable domain, in which reference TRBV19 and TRBJ1-1 provide the parts outside the CDR3, is DGGITQSPKYLFRKEGQNVTLSCEQNLNHDAMYWYRQDPGQGLRLIYYSQIVNDFQKGDIAEGYSVSREKKESFPLTVTSAQKNPTAFYLCASRADRAVGTEAFFGQGTRLTVV.

This chain uses TRBV7-2 with TRBJ2-7; D uncertain. The CDR3 contains 13 residues. Per germline, CDR1 SGHTA and CDR2 FQGNSA. V shed 1 base and J shed 0 bases, with 4 bases lying between them. In DNA form, the CDR3 reads TGTGCCAGCAGCTTAGATGCCTCCTACGAGCAGTACTTC. Protein: CASSLDASYEQYF.

The chain links TRBV15 to TRBJ2-1; D gene uncertain. V shed 0 bases and J shed 7 bases, with 16 bases lying between them. Germline CDR1 LNHNV, CDR2 YYDKDF (reference sequence). This CDR3 has 16 residues. Here the CDR3 reads CATSRDAGFSPNEQFF. The CDR3 DNA reads TGTGCCACCAGCAGAGATGCAGGCTTTAGCCCTAATGAGCAGTTCTTC.

The sample holds a few counts of this clone. V and J are TRBV5-4 and TRBJ2-7; maybe TRBD1 (6 bases). The V end lost 4 bases, the J end lost 5 bases, and 19 bases lay between the germline ends. Germline assignment: CDR1 SGHNT and CDR2 YYREEE (reference sequence). This CDR3 has 15 amino acids. The CDR3 DNA sequence: TGTGCCAGCAGCAGCAGGACAGTGGGGCTTCACGAGCAGTACTTC. This sequence encodes CASSSRTVGLHEQYF.

The CDR3 here is CASREGNTIYF. CDR3 nucleotide sequence: TGTGCCAGCAGAGAGGGAAACACCATATATTTT. The chain couples TRBV2 to TRBJ1-3, with D unresolved. The CDR3 has 11 amino acids. The germline V and J ends were trimmed by 6 bases and 4 bases, with 4 bases remaining between them. Germline V gene data show CDR1 as SNHLY and CDR2 as FYNNEI. The full variable domain, completed using reference TRBV2 and TRBJ1-3, is EPEVTQTPSHQVTQMGQEVILRCVPISNHLYFYWYRQILGQKVEFLVSFYNNEISEKSEIFDDQFSVERPDGSNFTLKIRSTKLEDSAMYFCASREGNTIYFGEGSWLTVV.

V and J are TRBV30 and TRBJ2-3; D tentatively reads TRBD1 or TRBD2 (6 bases each). V shed 2 bases and J shed 5 bases, with 11 bases lying between them. CDR1 and CDR2 (germline): GTSNPN, SVGIG (reference sequence). This CDR3 has 13 residues. The CDR3 nucleotides are TGTGCCTGGAGTTGGGGGGCTGGAGATACGCAGTATTTT. This encodes CAWSWGAGDTQYF.

For this clone: Other DNA sequences in this sample translate to the same CDR3. CDR3 in DNA: TGCAGCGTTGAAGGGCTTCCCTATGGCTACACCTTC. Translation gives CSVEGLPYGYTF. This rearrangement joins TRBV29-1 to TRBJ1-2; unclear D gene. This CDR3 has 12 amino acids. Germline loops: CDR1 SQVTM, CDR2 ANQGSEA. Trimming stripped 1 base from V and 4 bases from J, with 7 bases between.

The gene calls are TRBV4-1 and TRBJ2-1; 9 bases match TRBD1. This CDR3 comprises 17 residues. J was trimmed by 6 bases and V by 4 bases; bases with no gene match: 13. Germline-derived CDR1 and CDR2 are MGHRA and YSYEKL. This chain's CDR3 is CASSLTPPDRGFNEQFF. The CDR3 DNA reads as TGCGCCAGCAGCCTAACCCCCCCGGACAGGGGCTTCAATGAGCAGTTCTTC.

This chain uses TRBV27 with TRBJ2-7, with D unclear. Germline loops: CDR1 MNHEY, CDR2 SMNVEV (reference sequence). Trimming took off 5 bases at V and 3 bases at J, with 5 bases between the two ends. This CDR3 is 11 amino acids long. The CDR3 DNA is TGTGCCAGCAGTCCCCACTACGAGCAGTACTTC. This sequence encodes CASSPHYEQYF.

By share, this clone ranks as hyperexpanded. This chain joins TRBV29-1 and TRBJ1-1, with a weak D call TRBD1 (5 bases). Trimming cost V 7 bases and J 3 bases, with 12 bases left between them. The CDR3 covers 12 residues. Germline values: CDR1 SQVTM, CDR2 ANQGSEA. The CDR3: CSGRGWDTEAFF. CDR3 DNA: TGCAGCGGACGGGGCTGGGACACTGAAGCTTTCTTT.

The CDR3 DNA is TGTGCCATCACAGGCCAGGGGGGAGCTGGGGCCAACGTCCTGACTTTC. Amino acid sequence: CAITGQGGAGANVLTF. The genes are TRBV10-3 and TRBJ2-6, with D perhaps matching TRBD1 (7 bases). There are 16 residues in the CDR3. V lost 7 bases to trimming and J lost 2 bases, with 15 bases between them. Germline V gene lookup returns CDR1 ENHRY and CDR2 SYGVKD.

J is TRBJ2-1 and V is TRBV5-4; 10 bases align to TRBD1. This CDR3 region has 16 residues. Trimming at V came to 3 bases and at J to 3 bases, leaving 6 bases not matched to a gene. Per germline, CDR1 SGHNT and CDR2 YYREEE (reference sequence). The CDR3 loop reads CASSSSTGGIYNEQFF. The CDR3 DNA reads as TGTGCCAGCAGCTCATCGACAGGGGGCATCTACAATGAGCAGTTCTTC. Full variable domain (missing parts from reference TRBV5-4 and TRBJ2-1): ETGVTQSPTHLIKTRGQQVTLRCSSQSGHNTVSWYQQALGQGPQFIFQYYREEENGRGNFPPRFSGLQFPNYSSELNVNALELDDSALYLCASSSSTGGIYNEQFFGPGTRLTVL.

The chain uses TRBV5-6 and TRBJ2-7; D gene ambiguous. This CDR3 has 11 amino acids. Looked up from germline, CDR1 is SGHDT and CDR2 is YYEEEE. V lost 3 bases and J lost 3, with 4 bases in between. The CDR3 protein is CASSSVYEQYF. The CDR3 region has the DNA TGTGCCAGCAGCTCGGTCTACGAGCAGTACTTC.

V gene TRBV7-2 combines with J gene TRBJ1-1, with a weak D call TRBD1 (6 bases). The V gene's germline CDR1 is SGHTA and CDR2 FQGNSA. Trimming cost V 5 bases and J 4 bases, with 17 bases left between them. The CDR3 runs to 15 residues. Here the CDR3 reads CASSPSAGAATEAFF. In nucleotides, the CDR3 is TGTGCCAGCAGCCCTAGTGCAGGGGCGGCCACTGAAGCTTTCTTT.

The chain recombines TRBV12-5 with TRBJ2-1; 7 nucleotides match TRBD1. Germline CDR1 LGHNT, CDR2 FRNRAP. This CDR3 has 18 amino acids. Trimming cost V 1 base and J 4 bases; bases outside gene matches: 13. The CDR3 here is CASGLGADGTVVYNEQFF. The CDR3 DNA is TGTGCTAGTGGTTTGGGCGCAGATGGGACAGTGGTGTACAATGAGCAGTTCTTC.

The gene calls are TRBV6-5 and TRBJ2-7; TRBD1 might be the D (6 bases). Germline-derived CDR1 and CDR2 are MNHEY and SVGAGI. V dropped 6 bases and J dropped 3 bases, with 12 bases sitting between them. CDR3 size: 13 residues. DNA of the CDR3: TGTGCCAGCAGGGACAGTCTCTACTACGAGCAGTACTTC. Residues: CASRDSLYYEQYF.